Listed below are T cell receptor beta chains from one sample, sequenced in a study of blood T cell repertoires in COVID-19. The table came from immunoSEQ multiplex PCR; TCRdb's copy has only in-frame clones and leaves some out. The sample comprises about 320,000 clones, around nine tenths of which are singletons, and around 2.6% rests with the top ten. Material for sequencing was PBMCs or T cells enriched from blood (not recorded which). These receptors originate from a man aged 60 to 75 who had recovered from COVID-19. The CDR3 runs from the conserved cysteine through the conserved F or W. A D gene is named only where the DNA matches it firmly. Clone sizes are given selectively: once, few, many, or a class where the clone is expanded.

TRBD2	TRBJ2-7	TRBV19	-	TGTGCCAGTAGTATTTCGAGACTAGCGGACTACGAGCAGTACTTC	CASSISRLADYEQYF
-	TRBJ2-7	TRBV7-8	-	TGTGCCAGCACCCCCGGGTGGGGGGCCTACGAGCAGTACTTC	CASTPGWGAYEQYF
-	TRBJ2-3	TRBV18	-	TGTGCCAGCTCACCACTAGCGGACACAGATACGCAGTATTTT	CASSPLADTDTQYF
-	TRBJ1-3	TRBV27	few	TGTGCCAGCAGTCCCAGTCGCTCTGGAAACACCATATATTTT	CASSPSRSGNTIYF
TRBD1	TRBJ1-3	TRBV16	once	TGTGCCAGCAGCCAAGACAGGGGGCTCGTCAACACCATATATTTT	CASSQDRGLVNTIYF
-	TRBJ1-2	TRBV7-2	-	TGTGCCAGCAGCTTAGTCCCGTCGCGGGAGGGCTACACCTTC	CASSLVPSREGYTF
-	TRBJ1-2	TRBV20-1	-	TGCACCTCACAGGGCTCCTATGGCTACACCTTC	CTSQGSYGYTF
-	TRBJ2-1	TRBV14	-	TGTGCCAGCAGCCAAGAGGTCCTAGCCGGTGAGCAGTTCTTC	CASSQEVLAGEQFF
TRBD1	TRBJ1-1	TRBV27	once	TGTGCCAGCAGGACTAGACAGGGCGGGGACACTGAAGCTTTCTTT	CASRTRQGGDTEAFF
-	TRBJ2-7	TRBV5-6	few	TGTGCCAGCAGCCCCCCCAGGGTAGGTCCCTACGAGCAGTACTTC	CASSPPRVGPYEQYF
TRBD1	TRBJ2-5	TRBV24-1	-	TGTGCCACCAGTGATCCCGGGACAGGGTTTCGGGAGACCCAGTACTTC	CATSDPGTGFRETQYF
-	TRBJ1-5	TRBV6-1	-	TGTGCCAGCAGTGAAGGCCCCCGGAATCAGCCCCAGCATTTT	CASSEGPRNQPQHF
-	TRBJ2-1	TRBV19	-	TGTGCCAGTATGGAGGGGCGGGGTTCCTACAATGAGCAGTTCTTC	CASMEGRGSYNEQFF
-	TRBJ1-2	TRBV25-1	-	TGTGCCAGCAGTGATGCGAAGACAGCCAACTATGGCTACACCTTC	CASSDAKTANYGYTF
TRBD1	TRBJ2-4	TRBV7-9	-	TGTGCCAGCAGCTCACCCGGGACAGGGAACATTCAGTACTTC	CASSSPGTGNIQYF
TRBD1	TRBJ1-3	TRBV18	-	TGTGCCAGCTCAGGACAGGGGCACGCTGGAAACACCATATATTTT	CASSGQGHAGNTIYF